The 5 T cell receptor beta chains below were found in one sample sequenced in a study of cytotoxic CD8 clonotypes in ibrutinib-treated CLL. Sequencing used immunoSEQ multiplex PCR; TCRdb keeps in-frame clones, though not all of them. The data contain roughly 45,000 clones, just over 65% of them singletons. The sequencing here drew on PBMCs, taken after 24 months of ibrutinib treatment. The receptors here all came from a human donor with chronic lymphocytic leukemia.

CDR3 loop: CASSYSQYNEQFF. The DNA for the CDR3 is TGTGCCAGCAGTTACTCCCAGTACAATGAGCAGTTCTTC. The V call is TRBV6-5, the J call TRBJ2-1; no clear D. Germline-derived CDR1 and CDR2 are MNHEY and SVGAGI. V was cut by 0 bases and J by 4 bases, with 4 bases left in between. The CDR3 runs 13 residues.

The chain links TRBV5-6 to TRBJ2-4; D perhaps matches TRBD2 (6 bases). V was cut by 4 bases and J by 11 bases, with 13 bases left in between. The V gene's germline CDR1 is SGHDT and CDR2 YYEEEE. The CDR3 totals 12 residues. CDR3 sequence: CASSPGSAVQYF. The DNA of the CDR3 is TGTGCCAGCAGCCCCGGGAGCGCCGTTCAGTACTTC. The full variable domain, with the rest looked up from reference TRBV5-6 and TRBJ2-4, is DAGVTQSPTHLIKTRGQQVTLRCSPKSGHDTVSWYQQALGQGPQFIFQYYEEEERQRGNFPDRFSGHQFPNYSSELNVNALLLGDSALYLCASSPGSAVQYFGAGTRLSVL.

CDR3 residues: CASSPSRGSDTQYF. DNA of the CDR3: TGTGCCAGCAGCCCCAGTAGGGGAAGCGATACGCAGTATTTT. The chain links TRBV7-3 to TRBJ2-3; D may be TRBD1 (5 bases). The CDR3 has 14 amino acids. CDR1 and CDR2 from the germline V gene are SGHTA and FQGTGA. V was trimmed by 5 bases and J by 6 bases, leaving 15 bases between them. The complete variable domain, with remaining parts taken from reference TRBV7-3 and TRBJ2-3, reads GAGVSQTPSNKVTEKGKYVELRCDPISGHTALYWYRQSLGQGPEFLIYFQGTGAADDSGLPNDRFFAVRPEGSVSTLKIQRTERGDSAVYLCASSPSRGSDTQYFGPGTRLTVL.

The rearrangement joins TRBV30 to TRBJ1-2, with 10 bases matching TRBD1. Trimming cost V 3 bases and J 2 bases; bases outside gene matches: 3. Germline loops: CDR1 GTSNPN, CDR2 SVGIG (reference sequence). This CDR3 contains 14 residues. The CDR3 loop reads CAWSRQGANYGYTF. In nucleotides, the CDR3 is TGTGCCTGGAGCCGACAGGGGGCCAACTATGGCTACACCTTC.

V is TRBV7-2 and J is TRBJ2-2; D is undetermined. Germline V gene data show CDR1 as SGHTA and CDR2 as FQGNSA. This CDR3 contains 19 residues. Trimming shortened V by 1 base and J by 5 bases, and 23 bases separated the two germline ends. The CDR3 DNA is TGTGCCAGCAGCTTAGTTGGGCCCAGAAGTTCCGGCGGAACCGGGGAGCTGTTTTTT. It encodes CASSLVGPRSSGGTGELFF.